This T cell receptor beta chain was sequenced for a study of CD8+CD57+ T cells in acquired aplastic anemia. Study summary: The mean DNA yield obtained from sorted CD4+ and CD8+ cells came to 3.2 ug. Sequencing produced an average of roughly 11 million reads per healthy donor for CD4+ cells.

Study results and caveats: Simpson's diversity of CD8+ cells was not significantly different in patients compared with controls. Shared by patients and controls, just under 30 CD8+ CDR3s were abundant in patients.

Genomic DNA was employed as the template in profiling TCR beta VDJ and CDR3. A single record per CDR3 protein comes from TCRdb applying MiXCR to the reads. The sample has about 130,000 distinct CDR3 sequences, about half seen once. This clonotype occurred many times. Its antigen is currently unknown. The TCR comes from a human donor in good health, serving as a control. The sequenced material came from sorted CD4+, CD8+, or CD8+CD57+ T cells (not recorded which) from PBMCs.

The CDR3 DNA sequence: TGTGCCAGCTCACCCCCGGGGTTGGAGACCCAGTACTTC. Translation: CASSPPGLETQYF. The V gene is TRBV18, the J gene TRBJ2-5, with D perhaps TRBD2 (5 bases). The CDR3 extends over 13 amino acids. Trimming took 3 bases from V and 5 from J, leaving 10 bases between them. The germline V gene encodes CDR1 KGHSH and CDR2 LQKENI.